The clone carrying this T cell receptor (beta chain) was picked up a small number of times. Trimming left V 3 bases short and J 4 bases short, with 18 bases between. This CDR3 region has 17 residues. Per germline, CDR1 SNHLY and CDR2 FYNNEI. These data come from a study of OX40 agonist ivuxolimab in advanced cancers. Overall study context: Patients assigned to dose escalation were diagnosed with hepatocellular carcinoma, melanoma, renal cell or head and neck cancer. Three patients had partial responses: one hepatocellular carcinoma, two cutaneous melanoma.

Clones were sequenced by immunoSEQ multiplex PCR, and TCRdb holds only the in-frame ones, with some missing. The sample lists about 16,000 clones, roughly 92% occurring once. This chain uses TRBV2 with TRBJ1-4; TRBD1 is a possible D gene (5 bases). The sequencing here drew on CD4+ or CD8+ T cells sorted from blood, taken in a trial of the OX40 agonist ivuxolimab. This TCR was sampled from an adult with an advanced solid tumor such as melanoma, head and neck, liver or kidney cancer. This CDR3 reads CASSDTNWGTDNEKLFF. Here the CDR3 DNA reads TGTGCCAGCAGTGATACCAACTGGGGGACGGATAATGAAAAACTGTTTTTT.